These T cell receptor beta chains were read from a single sample in a study of beta chain features in type 1 diabetes. Profiled with immunoSEQ multiplex PCR; TCRdb holds only in-frame clones, not every one. This sample has roughly 260,000 clones, with 9.5% to 13% found just once. Sequenced: naive CD4+ T cells from blood. The receptors were gathered from a man aged 25-40 years with type 1 diabetes. Both conserved end residues are part of each CDR3. Each record gives: V gene, CDR3 protein.

V: TRBV30; CDR3: CAWKRGGSPLHF
V: TRBV11-2; CDR3: CASRSQPRRGKNIQYF
V: TRBV4-1; CDR3: CASSQDTPWDSNNEQFF
V: TRBV30; CDR3: CAAAWAGTDTQYF
V: TRBV28; CDR3: CASSFTGSGANVLTF
V: TRBV7-9; CDR3: CASSPGQGGTTEAFF
V: TRBV6-1; CDR3: CASSVRQVQETQYF
V: TRBV2; CDR3: CASRRQGDQPQHF
V: TRBV15; CDR3: CATSRDLSGAAGYAGELFF
V: TRBV4-1; CDR3: CASSQDPTTPRGYTF
V: TRBV5-1; CDR3: CASSLMETGANVLTF
V: TRBV6-6; CDR3: CASKPGESNQPQHF